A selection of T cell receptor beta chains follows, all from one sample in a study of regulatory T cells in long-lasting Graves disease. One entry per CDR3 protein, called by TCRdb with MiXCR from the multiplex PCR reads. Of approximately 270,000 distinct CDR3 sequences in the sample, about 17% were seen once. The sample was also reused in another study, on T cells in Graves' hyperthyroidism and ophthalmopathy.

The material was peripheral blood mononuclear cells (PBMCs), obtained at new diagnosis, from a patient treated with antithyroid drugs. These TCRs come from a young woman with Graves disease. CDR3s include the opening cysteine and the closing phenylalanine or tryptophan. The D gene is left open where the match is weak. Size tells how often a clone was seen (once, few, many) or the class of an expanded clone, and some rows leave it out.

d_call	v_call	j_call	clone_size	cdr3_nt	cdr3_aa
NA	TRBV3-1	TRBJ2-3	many	TGTGCCAGCAGCCAAGCTGAGGGTTGGACGCAGTATTTT	CASSQAEGWTQYF
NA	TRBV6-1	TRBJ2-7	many	TGTGCCAGCAGAGGCTTTCTTTACGAGCAGTACTTC	CASRGFLYEQYF
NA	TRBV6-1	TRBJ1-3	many	TGTGCCAGCAGTGAGGTATACAGGGACGTCGGAAACACCATATATTTT	CASSEVYRDVGNTIYF
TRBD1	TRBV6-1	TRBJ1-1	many	TGTGCCAGCAGACAGGGGGGCACTGAAGCTTTCTTT	CASRQGGTEAFF
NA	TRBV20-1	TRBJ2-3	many	TGCAGTGCTAGAGAGGGGGCCCCGGGGGTTACGCAGTATTTT	CSAREGAPGVTQYF
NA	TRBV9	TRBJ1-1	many	TGTGCCAGCAGCGTAGAGGCGTCGGGATCTGCTGGTGAAGCTTTCTTT	CASSVEASGSAGEAFF
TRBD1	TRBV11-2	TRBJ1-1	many	TGTGCCAGCAGCCCCGTACAGGGGGCGAACACTGAAGCTTTCTTT	CASSPVQGANTEAFF
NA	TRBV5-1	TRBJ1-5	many	TGTGCCAGCAGCTTAGGGGGTGGCCAGCCCCAGCATTTT	CASSLGGGQPQHF
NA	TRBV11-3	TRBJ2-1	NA	TGTGCCAGCAGCTCGCTGACCGATACCTACAATGAGCAGTTCTTC	CASSSLTDTYNEQFF
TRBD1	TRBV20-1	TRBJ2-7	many	TGCAGTGCTATCTCCGGGACAGGGATAGGATACGAGCAGTACTTC	CSAISGTGIGYEQYF
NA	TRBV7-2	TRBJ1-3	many	TGTGCCAGCAGGACACAGGGATACTCTGGAAACACCATATATTTT	CASRTQGYSGNTIYF
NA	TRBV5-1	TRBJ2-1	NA	TGCGCCAGCAGCTTTATCACAGGACCGTACAATGAGCAGTTCTTC	CASSFITGPYNEQFF
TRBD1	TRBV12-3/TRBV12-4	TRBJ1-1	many	TGTGCCAGCATGCCGAGGGGACAGGGGTCCATGAACACTGAAGCTTTCTTT	CASMPRGQGSMNTEAFF
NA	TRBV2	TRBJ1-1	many	TGTGCCAGCAGCCACTCCAGGGGCCGGAACACTGAAGCTTTCTTT	CASSHSRGRNTEAFF
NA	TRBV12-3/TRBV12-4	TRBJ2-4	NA	TGTGCCAGCAGTGAACAGGGAAATGGAAACATTCAGTACTTC	CASSEQGNGNIQYF
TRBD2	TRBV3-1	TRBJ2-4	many	TGTGCCAGCAGCCAAGGGACTAGCGGGGGGGCGGGCCTAGCCAAAAACATTCAGTACTTC	CASSQGTSGGAGLAKNIQYF
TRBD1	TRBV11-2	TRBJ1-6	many	TGTGCCAGCAGCCCCCTCGGAGGAGCCCGACAGGGCCGGTATAATTCACCCCTCCACTTT	CASSPLGGARQGRYNSPLHF
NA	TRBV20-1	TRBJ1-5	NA	TGCAGTGCTAGTACATCGGTAAGCAATCAGCCCCAGCATTTT	CSASTSVSNQPQHF
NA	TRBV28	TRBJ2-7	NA	TGTGCCAGCAGTCCGCCCGGGGACCTTGCGGGCGAGCAGTACTTC	CASSPPGDLAGEQYF
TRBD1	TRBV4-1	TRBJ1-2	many	TGCGCCAGCAGCCAAGAAGAAATACACAGGGGTGATAACTATGGCTACACCTTC	CASSQEEIHRGDNYGYTF
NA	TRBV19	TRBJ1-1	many	TGTGCCAGTATTCGGAACACTGAAGCTTTCTTT	CASIRNTEAFF